A selection of T cell receptor beta chains follows, all from one sample in a study of blood T cells in healthy people across ages. In TCRdb, the 5' RACE reads were re-called with MiXCR into one record per CDR3 protein. The sample yields over a million distinct CDR3 sequences, less than 45% seen once. Sequencing input: blood. These receptors all stem from a woman aged 18 to 35 in good health. CDR3s include the opening cysteine and the closing phenylalanine or tryptophan. D genes are given only for firm matches. Clone size is shown for a subset of rows, as once, few, many or a class of expanded clone.

v_call: TRBV20-1; clone_size: -; j_call: TRBJ2-7; d_call: -; cdr3_length: 12; cdr3_nt: TGCAGTGCTAGAGTGCCAACCTACGAGCAGTACTTC; cdr3_aa: CSARVPTYEQYF
v_call: TRBV7-2; clone_size: -; j_call: TRBJ2-4; d_call: -; cdr3_length: 17; cdr3_nt: TGTGCCAGCAGCTTAGATAGTACGGGGATAGCCAAAAACATTCAGTACTTC; cdr3_aa: CASSLDSTGIAKNIQYF
v_call: TRBV7-2; clone_size: -; j_call: TRBJ2-1; d_call: TRBD1; cdr3_length: 15; cdr3_nt: TGTGCCAGCAGACTTGACAGGGGCTCCTACAATGAGCAGTTCTTC; cdr3_aa: CASRLDRGSYNEQFF
v_call: TRBV6-5; clone_size: -; j_call: TRBJ2-3; d_call: -; cdr3_length: 15; cdr3_nt: TGTGCCAGCAGTTATTTGGGACCTCCCACAGATGCGCAGTATTTT; cdr3_aa: CASSYLGPPTDAQYF
v_call: TRBV29-1; clone_size: -; j_call: TRBJ2-4; d_call: -; cdr3_length: 14; cdr3_nt: TGCAGCGTCGCCCCGGGACTGTTGGGAAACATTCAGTACTTC; cdr3_aa: CSVAPGLLGNIQYF
v_call: TRBV7-2; clone_size: -; j_call: TRBJ2-3; d_call: -; cdr3_length: 17; cdr3_nt: TGTGCCAGCAGCTTTCCACGACAGGTGCTAGCCACAGATACGCAGTATTTT; cdr3_aa: CASSFPRQVLATDTQYF
v_call: TRBV20-1; clone_size: many; j_call: TRBJ1-5; d_call: -; cdr3_length: 15; cdr3_nt: TGCAGTGCTAGTATGGTCGGGGGAGGCAATCAGCCCCAGCATTTT; cdr3_aa: CSASMVGGGNQPQHF
v_call: TRBV6-1; clone_size: few; j_call: TRBJ1-4; d_call: -; cdr3_length: 14; cdr3_nt: TGTGCCAGCCGTGGAGGGTGGTACGTTGAAAAACTGTTTTTT; cdr3_aa: CASRGGWYVEKLFF
v_call: TRBV7-2; clone_size: -; j_call: TRBJ2-2; d_call: -; cdr3_length: 16; cdr3_nt: TGTGCCAGCATACTAGCAGGACCATTGAGGACCGGGGAGCTGTTTTTT; cdr3_aa: CASILAGPLRTGELFF
v_call: TRBV7-2; clone_size: many; j_call: TRBJ2-7; d_call: TRBD2; cdr3_length: 14; cdr3_nt: TGTGCCAGCAGTTTGGGACTAGGGACCTACGAGCAGTACTTC; cdr3_aa: CASSLGLGTYEQYF
v_call: TRBV2; clone_size: few; j_call: TRBJ2-7; d_call: -; cdr3_length: 13; cdr3_nt: TGTGCCAGCAGTGAGAACAGGCTCTACGAGCAGTACTTC; cdr3_aa: CASSENRLYEQYF
v_call: TRBV4-3; clone_size: -; j_call: TRBJ2-1; d_call: TRBD2; cdr3_length: 17; cdr3_nt: TGCGCCAGCAGCCAAGAAAACCTAGCGGGGGCGACCAATGAGCAGTTCTTC; cdr3_aa: CASSQENLAGATNEQFF
v_call: TRBV7-2; clone_size: few; j_call: TRBJ2-1; d_call: TRBD2; cdr3_length: 16; cdr3_nt: TGTGCCAGCCAAACGGGACTAGCGGGAGTGGTCGATGAGCAGTTCTTC; cdr3_aa: CASQTGLAGVVDEQFF
v_call: TRBV11-2; clone_size: few; j_call: TRBJ2-5; d_call: -; cdr3_length: 13; cdr3_nt: TGTGCCAGCAGCTTAGTGGGGATAGAGACCCAGTACTTC; cdr3_aa: CASSLVGIETQYF
v_call: TRBV5-1; clone_size: -; j_call: TRBJ2-6; d_call: -; cdr3_length: 16; cdr3_nt: TGCGCCAGCAGCTTGGCACAAGACTCTGGGGCCAACGTCCTGACTTTC; cdr3_aa: CASSLAQDSGANVLTF
v_call: TRBV4-2; clone_size: -; j_call: TRBJ2-2; d_call: TRBD1; cdr3_length: 18; cdr3_nt: TGTGCCAACAGCCAAGATACCGGGACAGGGGTCTTCCAAGGGGAGCTGTTTTTT; cdr3_aa: CANSQDTGTGVFQGELFF
v_call: TRBV27; clone_size: few; j_call: TRBJ1-2; d_call: -; cdr3_length: 14; cdr3_nt: TGTGCCAGCAGAAACTCATCGGGGGCAGATGGCTACACCTTC; cdr3_aa: CASRNSSGADGYTF
v_call: TRBV20-1; clone_size: -; j_call: TRBJ2-7; d_call: -; cdr3_length: 12; cdr3_nt: TGCAGTGCTAGGGGTAATGAGTACGAGCAGTACTTC; cdr3_aa: CSARGNEYEQYF
v_call: TRBV18; clone_size: few; j_call: TRBJ1-1; d_call: -; cdr3_length: 16; cdr3_nt: TGTGCCAGCTGGCAGGGCCACCAGGGTATGAACACTGAAGCTTTCTTT; cdr3_aa: CASWQGHQGMNTEAFF
v_call: TRBV18; clone_size: -; j_call: TRBJ2-7; d_call: TRBD1; cdr3_length: 15; cdr3_nt: TGTGCCAGCTCACCACCGACAGGGGACTCCTACGAGCAGTACTTC; cdr3_aa: CASSPPTGDSYEQYF
v_call: TRBV4-3; clone_size: -; j_call: TRBJ1-5; d_call: TRBD1; cdr3_length: 16; cdr3_nt: TGCGCCAGCAGCCAAGTCTGGGGGACAGGGTTTCAGCCCCAGCATTTT; cdr3_aa: CASSQVWGTGFQPQHF
v_call: TRBV28; clone_size: few; j_call: TRBJ2-1; d_call: TRBD2; cdr3_length: 15; cdr3_nt: TGTGCCAGCGAAAGACTAGCGGGAGCTGGTAATGAGCAGTTCTTC; cdr3_aa: CASERLAGAGNEQFF
v_call: TRBV3-1; clone_size: -; j_call: TRBJ2-1; d_call: -; cdr3_length: 15; cdr3_nt: TGTGCCAGCAGCCATGCCGGGACTCCGCAATACGAGCAGTTCTTC; cdr3_aa: CASSHAGTPQYEQFF
v_call: TRBV4-3; clone_size: -; j_call: TRBJ2-7; d_call: TRBD1; cdr3_length: 15; cdr3_nt: TGCGCCAGCAGCCACTCGGACAGGGATTTACGCGAGCAGTACTTC; cdr3_aa: CASSHSDRDLREQYF
v_call: TRBV29-1; clone_size: few; j_call: TRBJ1-4; d_call: TRBD1; cdr3_length: 14; cdr3_nt: TGCAGCGTTGAAGTGGGACAGGGGTATGAAAAACTGTTTTTT; cdr3_aa: CSVEVGQGYEKLFF
v_call: TRBV29-1; clone_size: many; j_call: TRBJ2-1; d_call: -; cdr3_length: 17; cdr3_nt: TGCAGCGCCGCCCGACAGGCCATCCTTAGCTCCTACAATGAGCAGTTCTTC; cdr3_aa: CSAARQAILSSYNEQFF
v_call: TRBV16; clone_size: -; j_call: TRBJ2-1; d_call: TRBD2; cdr3_length: 17; cdr3_nt: TGTGCCAGCAGCCACATAGCGGGTTCTCTCCGGTTCAATGAGCAGTTCTTC; cdr3_aa: CASSHIAGSLRFNEQFF
v_call: TRBV29-1; clone_size: -; j_call: TRBJ2-7; d_call: -; cdr3_length: 13; cdr3_nt: TGCAGCGTTGAATCGGGTTCGCCGTACGAGCAGTACTTC; cdr3_aa: CSVESGSPYEQYF
v_call: TRBV6-2/TRBV6-3; clone_size: many; j_call: TRBJ2-7; d_call: -; cdr3_length: 12; cdr3_nt: TGTGCCAGCAGACTTGGTAGCTACGAGCAGTACTTC; cdr3_aa: CASRLGSYEQYF
v_call: TRBV7-2; clone_size: -; j_call: TRBJ1-1; d_call: -; cdr3_length: 14; cdr3_nt: TGTGCCAGCAGCGGTCGGATCCCGAACACTGAAGCTTTCTTT; cdr3_aa: CASSGRIPNTEAFF
v_call: TRBV10-3; clone_size: -; j_call: TRBJ1-1; d_call: TRBD1; cdr3_length: 12; cdr3_nt: TGTGCCATCAGTGAGAGACAGGGGACGGCTTTCTTT; cdr3_aa: CAISERQGTAFF
v_call: TRBV6-1; clone_size: -; j_call: TRBJ2-3; d_call: -; cdr3_length: 16; cdr3_nt: TGTGCCAGCGGACTTACACTCCCGAGTGGTGAAGATACGCAGTATTTT; cdr3_aa: CASGLTLPSGEDTQYF
v_call: TRBV4-3; clone_size: -; j_call: TRBJ1-4; d_call: TRBD1; cdr3_length: 16; cdr3_nt: TGCGCCAGCAGCCAAGATTGGAGACAGGGTAATGAAAAACTGTTTTTT; cdr3_aa: CASSQDWRQGNEKLFF
v_call: TRBV20-1; clone_size: few; j_call: TRBJ2-4; d_call: -; cdr3_length: 13; cdr3_nt: TGCAGTGCTAGGGACGGAGCCAAAAACATTCAGTACTTC; cdr3_aa: CSARDGAKNIQYF
v_call: TRBV20-1; clone_size: -; j_call: TRBJ1-2; d_call: -; cdr3_length: 13; cdr3_nt: TGCGGAGCCCCAGCAAGCCCTAACTATGGCTACACCTTC; cdr3_aa: CGAPASPNYGYTF
v_call: TRBV27; clone_size: many; j_call: TRBJ1-1; d_call: -; cdr3_length: 13; cdr3_nt: TGTGCCAGCAGCTTATCCTGGAACACTGAAGCTTTCTTT; cdr3_aa: CASSLSWNTEAFF
v_call: TRBV13; clone_size: -; j_call: TRBJ2-3; d_call: -; cdr3_length: 14; cdr3_nt: TGTGCCAGCAGCTTAGGAGGGCGGAAAGATACGCAGTATTTT; cdr3_aa: CASSLGGRKDTQYF
v_call: TRBV7-2; clone_size: -; j_call: TRBJ2-2; d_call: -; cdr3_length: 14; cdr3_nt: TGTGCCAGCACCCCATGGGTGGGGTCAGGGGAGCTGTTTTTT; cdr3_aa: CASTPWVGSGELFF
v_call: TRBV6-5; clone_size: many; j_call: TRBJ1-2; d_call: -; cdr3_length: 15; cdr3_nt: TGTGCCAGCAGTTACTGGCAGGATTCTAACTATGGCTACACCTTC; cdr3_aa: CASSYWQDSNYGYTF
v_call: TRBV25-1; clone_size: -; j_call: TRBJ1-5; d_call: TRBD1; cdr3_length: 18; cdr3_nt: TGTGCCAGCAGTGATGGAGGGGGACAGGGGGGTCGCAATCAGCCCCAGCATTTT; cdr3_aa: CASSDGGGQGGRNQPQHF
v_call: TRBV15; clone_size: few; j_call: TRBJ2-1; d_call: TRBD1; cdr3_length: 15; cdr3_nt: TGTGCCACCAGCAGATTGGGGACAGGGGGCAATGAGCAGTTCTTC; cdr3_aa: CATSRLGTGGNEQFF